This TCR beta chain was recovered during a study of early T cells in non-severe SARS-CoV-2 infection. About the research overall: Chains were not paired, and sequencing was done on bulk RNA from unsorted whole blood.

Germline CDR1 SQVTM, CDR2 ANQGSEA. The CDR3 spans 10 residues. V was cut by 6 bases and J by 10 bases, with 10 bases left in between. Individual cDNA molecules received unique molecular identifiers. TCRdb reprocessed the 5' RACE reads with MiXCR, giving one entry per CDR3 protein. Of 53,000 or so distinct CDR3 sequences listed, around 10% are singletons. On this clonotype itself: Its specificity is unknown.

The study, taken as a whole, reports: Private and CD4 specificities were missed by VDJdb matching, which favored anti-spike CD8 responses.

Sequencing was done on a sample of whole blood. The origin of this receptor is an adult who was a healthcare worker with PCR-confirmed SARS-CoV-2 infection or an uninfected control (not recorded which). The V and J genes are TRBV29-1 and TRBJ2-1; D remains ambiguous. The CDR3 DNA is TGCAGCGTCTGGAGTAACGAGCAGTTCTTC. The encoded protein is CSVWSNEQFF.